This TCR beta chain was obtained from a study of regulatory T cells in long-lasting Graves disease. Time point: newly diagnosed GD, antithyroid drugs for less than 3 months. From RNA extracted from PBMCs, the TCR library was made. This clonotype was counted only a few times. The TCR beta library used iRepertoire HTBI primers with Arm-PCR amplification of CDR3. Each CDR3 protein is one row after TCRdb ran MiXCR on the multiplex PCR reads. The data contain about 540,000 distinct CDR3 sequences, approximately 13% of them seen just once; the ten biggest clones take up more than 8.5%. Between the trimmed V and J ends, which lost 1 base and 4 bases, there was a span of 11 bases. The CDR3 totals 14 residues. Germline assignment: CDR1 DFQATT and CDR2 SNEGSKA (reference sequence). These data also formed part of another study, on T cells in Graves' hyperthyroidism and ophthalmopathy.

The TCR originated in a man under 40 with Graves disease. The input for sequencing was peripheral blood mononuclear cells (PBMCs), taken at new diagnosis, from a patient treated with antithyroid drugs. The chain combines TRBV20-1 with TRBJ2-1, with unresolved D. The CDR3 DNA reads TGCAGTGCTAGAGGTCAGGCGTTTTACAATGAGCAGTTCTTC. Protein: CSARGQAFYNEQFF.